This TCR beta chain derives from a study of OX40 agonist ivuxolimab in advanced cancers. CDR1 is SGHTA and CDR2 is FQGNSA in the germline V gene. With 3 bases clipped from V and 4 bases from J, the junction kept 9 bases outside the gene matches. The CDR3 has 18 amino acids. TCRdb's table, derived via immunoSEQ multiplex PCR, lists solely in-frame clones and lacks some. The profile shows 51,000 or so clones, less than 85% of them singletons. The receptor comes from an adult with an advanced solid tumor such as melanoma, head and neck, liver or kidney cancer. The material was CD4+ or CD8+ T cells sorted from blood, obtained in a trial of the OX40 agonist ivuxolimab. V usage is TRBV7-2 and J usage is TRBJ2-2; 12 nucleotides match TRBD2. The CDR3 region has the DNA TGTGCCAGCAGCTTCCTAGCGGGAGGGCCCCGCGGCACCGGGGAGCTGTTTTTT. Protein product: CASSFLAGGPRGTGELFF.